The next 13 T cell receptor beta chains were all read from a single sample in a study of blood T cell repertoires in COVID-19. This table comes from immunoSEQ multiplex PCR, and its TCRdb copy is limited to in-frame clones, with some not included. Among roughly 30,000 clones listed, roughly 90% were seen once. The sequencing input was peripheral blood. These receptor sequences come from a man aged 55 to 70 with active COVID-19.

The J gene is TRBJ2-3, the V gene TRBV6-4; possible D gene TRBD1, 5 bases. Germline assignment: CDR1 MRHNA and CDR2 SNTAGT. Trimming shortened V by 6 bases and J by 7 bases, and 14 bases separated the two germline ends. The CDR3 sequence is 13 residues long. CDR3 loop: CASSDSPTHTQYF. In DNA form, the CDR3 reads TGTGCCAGCAGCGACAGCCCCACGCATACGCAGTATTTT.

This chain uses TRBV12-3 or TRBV12-4 with TRBJ2-7; D is unresolved. Trimming removed 6 bases from V and 6 bases from J, with 12 bases in between. This CDR3 contains 12 residues. The CDR3 DNA is TGTGCCAGCAGGACAATATCCGGCGAGCAGTACTTC. Residues: CASRTISGEQYF.

The J gene is TRBJ2-1, the V gene TRBV7-6; 9 positions agree with TRBD2. CDR3 size: 15 residues. Losses at the gene ends were 2 bases for V and 8 bases for J; bases not matched to a gene: 7. The germline V gene has CDR1 SGHVS and CDR2 FNYEAQ. This chain's CDR3 is CASSLIPSGVDEQFF. The DNA for the CDR3 is TGTGCCAGCAGCTTAATCCCTAGCGGGGTCGATGAGCAGTTCTTC. The full variable domain, rest sourced from reference TRBV7-6 and TRBJ2-1, is GAGVSQSPRYKVTKRGQDVALRCDPISGHVSLYWYRQALGQGPEFLTYFNYEAQQDKSGLPNDRFSAERPEGSISTLTIQRTEQRDSAMYRCASSLIPSGVDEQFFGPGTRLTVL.

CDR3 protein: CASRDYQSSYEQYF. The CDR3 coding sequence is TGTGCCAGCAGGGACTACCAGAGCTCCTACGAGCAGTACTTC. The chain recombines TRBV6-5 with TRBJ2-7; D might be TRBD2 (6 bases). Trimming removed 6 bases at V and 0 bases at J, with 12 bases between. CDR1 and CDR2 from the germline V gene are MNHEY and SVGAGI. The CDR3 is 14 residues long.

This sequence joins TRBV14 and TRBJ2-1; TRBD2 might be the D (5 bases). This CDR3 comprises 14 residues. Looked up from germline, CDR1 is SGHDN and CDR2 is FVKESK. The V gene lost 6 bases and the J gene lost 9 bases, with 18 bases spanning the gap. The DNA for the CDR3 is TGTGCCAGCAGTCCCAATCTAGCAATGGGTGAGCAGTTCTTC. Translation gives CASSPNLAMGEQFF.

This chain's CDR3 is CSVAISNEKLFF. As DNA, the CDR3 is TGCAGCGTTGCCATTTCTAATGAAAAACTGTTTTTT. The genes are TRBV29-1 and TRBJ1-4; D unresolved. V lost 4 bases and J 3 bases, leaving 6 bases between the germline ends. The CDR3 sequence is 12 residues long. CDR1 is SQVTM, CDR2 ANQGSEA, per germline.

This chain connects TRBV30 to TRBJ1-2; no clear D gene. Trimming took 0 bases from V and 4 from J, leaving 15 bases between them. CDR1 and CDR2 (germline): GTSNPN, SVGIG (reference sequence). The length of the CDR3 is 15 residues. CDR3 residues: CAWSVRTLASYGYTF. The CDR3 DNA reads as TGTGCCTGGAGTGTACGGACCCTAGCTTCCTATGGCTACACCTTC.

This rearrangement joins TRBV2 to TRBJ2-1; 10 nucleotides agree with TRBD1. CDR3 length equals 16 residues. J was trimmed by 6 bases and V by 5 bases; bases with no gene match: 10. Germline CDR1 and CDR2: SNHLY and FYNNEI. The CDR3 DNA sequence: TGTGCCAGCAGTTCTTCCCGGGACAGGGGAAGCAATGAGCAGTTCTTC. Translating it yields CASSSSRDRGSNEQFF.

The genes are TRBV7-2 and TRBJ2-3, with 7 nucleotides matching TRBD1. Germline lookup yields CDR1 SGHTA and CDR2 FQGNSA. CDR3 length: 16 residues. V trimming: 5 bases; J trimming: 4 bases; junction bases outside the gene matches: 12. The CDR3 DNA reads as TGTGCCAGCAGCCATGCGCGACAGGGAATACCAGATACGCAGTATTTT. This translates into CASSHARQGIPDTQYF.

The chain combines TRBV4-1 with TRBJ1-2, with a possible D match to TRBD1 (5 bases). The CDR3 consists of 17 residues. CDR1 MGHRA and CDR2 YSYEKL come from the germline V gene. V lost 1 base to trimming and J lost 7 bases, with 22 bases between them. In DNA form, the CDR3 reads TGCGCCAGCAGCCAAGCGAATCGGGACTCTTCAATTTTTGGCTACACCTTC. Its translation is CASSQANRDSSIFGYTF.

The rearrangement joins TRBV4-2 to TRBJ1-1; D may be TRBD1 (6 bases). The CDR3 runs 13 residues. Germline V gives CDR1 LGHNA, CDR2 YNFKEQ. Trimming left V 4 bases short and J 2 bases short, with 8 bases between. In DNA, the CDR3 is TGTGCCAGCAGCCCAGGGGTTAACACTGAAGCTTTCTTT. Its protein product is CASSPGVNTEAFF.

V is TRBV19 and J is TRBJ1-1; TRBD1 matches at 8 bases. V trimming: 7 bases; J trimming: 10 bases; junction bases outside the gene matches: 20. This CDR3 has 16 amino acids. CDR1 is LNHDA and CDR2 is SQIVND in the germline V gene (reference sequence). CDR3 bases: TGTGCCAGTAAAGGTAGCCGGACAGGGCTTACGATGGCAGCTTTCTTT. It specifies CASKGSRTGLTMAAFF.

The chain carries TRBV9 and TRBJ2-7; a weak D match, TRBD1 (5 bases). The germline gives CDR1 SGDLS, CDR2 YYNGEE. The CDR3 is 16 residues long. V was clipped by 0 bases and J by 3 bases, with 16 bases between them. In DNA form, the CDR3 reads TGTGCCAGCAGCGTAGGGTGGCAGGGCGACTTCTACGAGCAGTACTTC. It codes for CASSVGWQGDFYEQYF. Complete variable domain (other parts from reference TRBV9 and TRBJ2-7): DSGVTQTPKHLITATGQRVTLRCSPRSGDLSVYWYQQSLDQGLQFLIQYYNGEERAKGNILERFSAQQFPDLHSELNLSSLELGDSALYFCASSVGWQGDFYEQYFGPGTRLTVT.